The sequence of this T cell receptor (beta chain) was determined in a study of shared clonotypes between healthy human individuals. Findings of the study overall: Non-shared clonotypes were found to have lower generation probabilities than the clonotypes that were shared by all four of the sorted-subset donors.

From germline, CDR1 is MNHEY and CDR2 SMNVEV (reference sequence). This CDR3 is built from 14 residues. Trimming took 6 bases from V and 4 from J, leaving 15 bases between them. Assay used: immunoSEQ multiplex PCR; TCRdb lists only in-frame clones, some missing. The data show millions of clones, more than 90% seen once. This clone showed up just once. Its antigen is not identified. The sequencing input was naive CD4+ T cells sorted from blood. Subset meaning: CD45RA+ positively selected. The chain is built from TRBV27 and TRBJ1-2, with D tentatively TRBD1 (5 bases). The receptor comes from a man between 18 and 35 years old in good health. The CDR3: CASSTDSNLYGYTF. The CDR3 DNA reads as TGTGCCAGCAGCACTGACAGTAACCTCTATGGCTACACCTTC.